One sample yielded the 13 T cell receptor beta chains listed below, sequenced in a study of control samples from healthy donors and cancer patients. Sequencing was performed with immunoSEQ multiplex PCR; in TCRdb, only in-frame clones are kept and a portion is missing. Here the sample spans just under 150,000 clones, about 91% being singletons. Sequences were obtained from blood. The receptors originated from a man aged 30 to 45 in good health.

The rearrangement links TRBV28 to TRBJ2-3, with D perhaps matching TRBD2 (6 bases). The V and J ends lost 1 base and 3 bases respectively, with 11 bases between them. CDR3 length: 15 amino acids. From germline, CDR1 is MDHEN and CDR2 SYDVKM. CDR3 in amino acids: CASSLSGVPTDTQYF. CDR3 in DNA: TGTGCCAGCAGTTTATCGGGGGTTCCTACAGATACGCAGTATTTT.

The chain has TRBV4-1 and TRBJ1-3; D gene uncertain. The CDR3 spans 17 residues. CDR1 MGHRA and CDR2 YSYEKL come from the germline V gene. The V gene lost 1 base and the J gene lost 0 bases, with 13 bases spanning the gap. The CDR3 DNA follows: TGCGCCAGCAGCCAAGTGAGGATCCGGAACTCTGGAAACACCATATATTTT. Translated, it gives CASSQVRIRNSGNTIYF.

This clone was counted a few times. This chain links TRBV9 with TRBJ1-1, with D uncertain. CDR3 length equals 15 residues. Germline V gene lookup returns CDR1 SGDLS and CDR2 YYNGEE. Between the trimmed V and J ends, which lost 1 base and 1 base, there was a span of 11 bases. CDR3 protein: CASSVRLGQNTEAFF. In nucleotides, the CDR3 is TGTGCCAGCAGCGTAAGGTTGGGCCAGAACACTGAAGCTTTCTTT.

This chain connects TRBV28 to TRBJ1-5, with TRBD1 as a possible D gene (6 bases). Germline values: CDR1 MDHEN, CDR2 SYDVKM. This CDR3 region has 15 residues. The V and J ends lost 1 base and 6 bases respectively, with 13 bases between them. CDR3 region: CASSLYTGAGQPQHF. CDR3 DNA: TGTGCCAGCAGTTTATACACGGGGGCCGGTCAGCCCCAGCATTTT.

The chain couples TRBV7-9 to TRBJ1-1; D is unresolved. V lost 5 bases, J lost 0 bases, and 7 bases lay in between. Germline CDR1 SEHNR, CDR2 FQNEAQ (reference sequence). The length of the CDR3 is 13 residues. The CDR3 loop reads CASSGLLNTEAFF. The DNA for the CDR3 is TGTGCCAGCAGCGGTCTGTTGAACACTGAAGCTTTCTTT.

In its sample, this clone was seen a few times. As DNA, the CDR3 is TGTGCCAGCAGCTTAGCCCCAGGGTTCACTGAAGCTTTCTTT. Encoded protein: CASSLAPGFTEAFF. The gene calls are TRBV7-2 and TRBJ1-1; D may be TRBD1 (5 bases). Trimming took 0 bases from V and 4 from J, leaving 9 bases between them. CDR3 length equals 14 residues. The V gene's germline CDR1 is SGHTA and CDR2 FQGNSA.

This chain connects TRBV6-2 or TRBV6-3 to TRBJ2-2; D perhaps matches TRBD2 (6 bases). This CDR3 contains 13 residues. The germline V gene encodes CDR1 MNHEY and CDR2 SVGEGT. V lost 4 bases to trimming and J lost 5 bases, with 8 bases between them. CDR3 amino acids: CASSFGGTGELFF. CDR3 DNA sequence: TGTGCCAGCAGTTTCGGGGGTACCGGGGAGCTGTTTTTT.

The CDR3 DNA is TGTGCCAGCAGATTCAAGGATTCACCCCTCCACTTT. It is translated as CASRFKDSPLHF. The chain couples TRBV6-5 to TRBJ1-6; D remains unclear. The CDR3 totals 12 residues. Germline-derived CDR1 and CDR2 are MNHEY and SVGAGI. V shed 6 bases and J shed 8 bases, with 8 bases lying between them.

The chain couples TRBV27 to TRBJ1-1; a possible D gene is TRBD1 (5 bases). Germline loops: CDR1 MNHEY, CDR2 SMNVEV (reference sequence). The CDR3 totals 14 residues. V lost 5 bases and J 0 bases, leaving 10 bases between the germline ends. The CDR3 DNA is TGTGCCAGCAGTCCCGGGACGGTGAACACTGAAGCTTTCTTT. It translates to CASSPGTVNTEAFF.

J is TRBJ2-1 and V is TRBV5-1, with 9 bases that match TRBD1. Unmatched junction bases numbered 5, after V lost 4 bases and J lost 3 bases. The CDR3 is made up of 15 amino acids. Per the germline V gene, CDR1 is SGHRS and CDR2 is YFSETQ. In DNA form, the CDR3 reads TGCGCCAGCAGCACGGGACAGGGCTACTACAATGAGCAGTTCTTC. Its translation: CASSTGQGYYNEQFF.

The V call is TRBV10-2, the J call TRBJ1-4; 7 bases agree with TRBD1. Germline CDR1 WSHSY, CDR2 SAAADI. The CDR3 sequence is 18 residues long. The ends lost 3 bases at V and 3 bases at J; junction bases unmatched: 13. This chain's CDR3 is CASSEFGQGERPNEKLFF. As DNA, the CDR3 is TGCGCCAGCAGTGAATTCGGCCAGGGGGAGCGACCTAATGAAAAACTGTTTTTT.

In nucleotides, the CDR3 is TGTGCCAGCAGCTTGCGGATTTCCTTAGCGGGGGGGAGCACAGATACGCAGTATTTT. As protein: CASSLRISLAGGSTDTQYF. The V and J genes are TRBV7-9 and TRBJ2-3, with 11 bases aligning to TRBD2. The V segment lost 3 bases and the J segment 0 bases; nucleotides outside the gene matches: 11. The CDR3 sequence is 19 residues long. The germline V gene encodes CDR1 SEHNR and CDR2 FQNEAQ (reference sequence).

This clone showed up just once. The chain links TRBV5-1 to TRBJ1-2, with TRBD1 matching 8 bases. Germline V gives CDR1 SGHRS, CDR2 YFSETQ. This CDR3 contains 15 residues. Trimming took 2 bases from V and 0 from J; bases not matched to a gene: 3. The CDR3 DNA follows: TGCGCCAGCAGCTTACAGGGGGAAGCTAACTATGGCTACACCTTC. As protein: CASSLQGEANYGYTF.